This T cell receptor beta chain came from a study of blood T cell repertoires in COVID-19. This CDR3 contains 15 residues. Trimming cost V 0 bases and J 5 bases; bases outside gene matches: 4. Germline V gene data show CDR1 as LNHNV and CDR2 as YYDKDF (reference sequence). In the original analysis: Estimation of nucleated cell counts was performed using reference gene primer amplification. The assay was immunoSEQ multiplex PCR, and TCRdb's table has in-frame clones only and misses some. V, J and clone size reflect that table, while D and trimming were determined from the DNA. The profile shows under 300,000 clones, roughly four fifths of them singletons.

V is TRBV15 and J is TRBJ1-5; 7 bases fit TRBD1. Input material: peripheral blood. The TCR comes from a woman over 75 with acute or convalescent COVID-19. CDR3 sequence: CATSRDKRGHQPQHF. The CDR3 DNA is TGTGCCACCAGCAGAGATAAGAGGGGGCATCAGCCCCAGCATTTT. Supplemented by reference TRBV15 and TRBJ1-5, the full variable domain reads DAMVIQNPRYQVTQFGKPVTLSCSQTLNHNVMYWYQQKSSQAPKLLFHYYDKDFNNEADTPDNFQSRRPNTSFCFLDIRSPGLGDTAMYLCATSRDKRGHQPQHFGDGTRLSIL.